Listed below are T cell receptor beta chains from one sample, sequenced in a study of T cell repertoires in cytomegalovirus infection. What these receptors recognize is not known. TCRdb re-derived calls from the reads in MiXCR, one entry per CDR3 protein. The data show a few hundred thousand distinct CDR3 sequences, under 45% seen once. Sequences were derived from cultured PBMCs, sampled from culture after CMV antigen stimulation. These receptors all come from a human donor in good health (CMV status not recorded). Some clones in this sample may be carry-over from other donors' samples. Each CDR3 is given with its conserved first and last residue. A D gene is named only where the DNA matches it firmly. For some rows the clone size is stated as once, few or many, or as a class when expanded; others skip it.

J: TRBJ1-4
D: .
V: TRBV20-1
length: 16
size: .
DNA: TGCAGTGCTAGAGATCGTAGGAGTAGTCATAATGAAAAACTGTTTTTT
CDR3: CSARDRRSSHNEKLFF

J: TRBJ2-5
D: .
V: TRBV7-2
length: 15
size: many
DNA: TGTGCCAGCAGCTTAGCGACAGCAATCCAAGAGACCCAGTACTTC
CDR3: CASSLATAIQETQYF

J: TRBJ2-5
D: TRBD1
V: TRBV5-1
length: 15
size: .
DNA: TGCGCCAGCAGCTCCGGGACAGCATCCCCAGAGACCCAGTACTTC
CDR3: CASSSGTASPETQYF

J: TRBJ2-1
D: TRBD2
V: TRBV7-2
length: 18
size: many
DNA: TGTGCCAGCAGCTTAGCCCCCGGGACTAGCGGGCCTGGCGCGGGGCAGTTCTTC
CDR3: CASSLAPGTSGPGAGQFF

J: TRBJ1-4
D: .
V: TRBV7-9
length: 14
size: few
DNA: TGTGCCAGTACGCCTCAGGCAACTAATGAAAAACTGTTTTTT
CDR3: CASTPQATNEKLFF

J: TRBJ2-7
D: .
V: TRBV6-1
length: 13
size: .
DNA: TGTGCCAGCAGTTGGCGGCACTCCTACGAGCAGTACTTC
CDR3: CASSWRHSYEQYF

J: TRBJ2-6
D: .
V: TRBV6-1
length: 15
size: .
DNA: TGTGCCAGCAGCGCTCAGGGAACTGGGGCCAACGTCCTGACTTTC
CDR3: CASSAQGTGANVLTF

J: TRBJ1-1
D: .
V: TRBV10-3
length: 13
size: .
DNA: TGTGCCATCAAAAGGGGTAGAGGCACTGAAGCTTTCTTT
CDR3: CAIKRGRGTEAFF

J: TRBJ2-7
D: .
V: TRBV15
length: 13
size: .
DNA: TGTGCCACCAGTCCGCAAGGGGGGTCCGAGCAGTACTTC
CDR3: CATSPQGGSEQYF

J: TRBJ2-1
D: .
V: TRBV7-6
length: 15
size: .
DNA: TGTGCCAGCAGCTTAGTCAAGGGTCCCTACAATGAGCAGTTCTTC
CDR3: CASSLVKGPYNEQFF

J: TRBJ1-1
D: .
V: TRBV7-4
length: 11
size: .
DNA: TGTGCCAGCAGCTGGCAGGGTGAAGCTTTCTTT
CDR3: CASSWQGEAFF

J: TRBJ2-1
D: .
V: TRBV25-1
length: 15
size: .
DNA: TGTGCCAGCAGTGAATACAGGGGCTCCAACAATGAGCAGTTCTTC
CDR3: CASSEYRGSNNEQFF

J: TRBJ2-2
D: .
V: TRBV5-1
length: 16
size: .
DNA: TGCGCCAGCAGCCCTCAGGCCAAGGGAAACACCGGGGAGCTGTTTTTT
CDR3: CASSPQAKGNTGELFF

J: TRBJ2-3
D: .
V: TRBV10-3
length: 13
size: .
DNA: TGTGCCACCGCGGGAACTAGCACAGATACGCAGTATTTT
CDR3: CATAGTSTDTQYF

J: TRBJ2-5
D: TRBD1
V: TRBV12-3/TRBV12-4
length: 15
size: .
DNA: TGTGCCAGCAGTTTTTTCGGACAGGCCCAAGAGACCCAGTACTTC
CDR3: CASSFFGQAQETQYF

J: TRBJ2-5
D: .
V: TRBV7-8
length: 16
size: many
DNA: TGTGCCAGCAGCTCCCGACAGGACGAGGCCCAAGAGACCCAGTACTTC
CDR3: CASSSRQDEAQETQYF

J: TRBJ1-3
D: TRBD1
V: TRBV2
length: 14
size: .
DNA: TGTGCCAGCAAAGACGACAGGGCTGGAAACACCATATATTTT
CDR3: CASKDDRAGNTIYF

J: TRBJ2-1
D: TRBD2
V: TRBV7-6
length: 16
size: many
DNA: TGTGCCAGCAGCCCCGGGACTAGCGGAGCCTACAATGAGCAGTTCTTC
CDR3: CASSPGTSGAYNEQFF

J: TRBJ1-1
D: .
V: TRBV12-3/TRBV12-4
length: 14
size: .
DNA: TGTGCCAGCAGCCCCGGGGGGGGTTTACCTGAAGCTTTCTTT
CDR3: CASSPGGGLPEAFF

J: TRBJ2-4
D: .
V: TRBV7-8
length: 14
size: few
DNA: TGTGCCAGCAGTTCAGGAAACCTAGGGGACATTCAGTACTTC
CDR3: CASSSGNLGDIQYF

J: TRBJ2-5
D: .
V: TRBV7-2
length: 13
size: .
DNA: TGTGCCAGCAGCCCACCCTCGTCAGAGACCCAGTACTTC
CDR3: CASSPPSSETQYF

J: TRBJ1-5
D: .
V: TRBV7-6
length: 13
size: many
DNA: TGTGCCAGCAGCTTGGATCCCAATCAGCCCCAGCATTTT
CDR3: CASSLDPNQPQHF